Below, 9 T cell receptor beta chains from the same sample are listed, as sequenced in a study of vaccination and CD4 T cells after COVID-19. Described treatment: roughly 10-day PBMC culture with coronavirus spike peptide pools or control peptides (ViraFEST assay). Antigen specificity for these receptors is unknown. Oncomine TCR Beta short-read sequencing was applied to DNA from cultured CD4+ T cells. TCRdb redid the calling of the PCR reads with MiXCR, one entry per CDR3 protein. In the table there are more than 13,000 distinct CDR3 sequences, 53% of which are singletons. The sample was CD4+ T cells from blood, cultured in vitro, taken before SARS-CoV-2 vaccination. Receptors originate from a human donor who had recovered from COVID-19.

This sequence joins TRBV7-6 and TRBJ2-3, with 7 bases aligning to TRBD2. This CDR3 is built from 18 residues. Germline loops: CDR1 SGHVS, CDR2 FNYEAQ. J was trimmed by 2 bases and V by 1 base; bases with no gene match: 12. CDR3: CASSLGPSGGQNTDTQYF. In nucleotides, the CDR3 is TGTGCCAGCAGCTTAGGTCCTAGCGGAGGCCAGAACACAGATACGCAGTATTTT.

This clonotype was detected only a few times. The V call is TRBV6-1, the J call TRBJ2-7; D tentatively reads TRBD1 or TRBD2 (5 bases each). This CDR3 contains 10 residues. Germline V lookup: CDR1 MNHNS, CDR2 SASEGT. V lost 6 bases and J 10 bases, leaving 10 bases between the germline ends. The CDR3 reads CASSGTLQYF. The DNA for the CDR3 is TGTGCCAGCAGCGGGACGCTACAGTACTTC.

CDR3 sequence (DNA): TGTGCCAGCATCTCCCAGGACGGGGGGGGCTACGAGCAGTACTTC. Translated, it gives CASISQDGGGYEQYF. This sequence joins TRBV6-1 and TRBJ2-7; 8 nucleotides match TRBD2. Germline CDR1 MNHNS, CDR2 SASEGT. Losses at the gene ends were 7 bases for V and 3 bases for J; bases not matched to a gene: 11. The CDR3 sequence is 15 residues long.

The J gene is TRBJ2-7, the V gene TRBV11-2; no clear D gene. Germline CDR1 is SGHAT and CDR2 is FQNNGV. Trimming stripped 1 base from V and 2 bases from J, with 6 bases between. The CDR3 contains 13 residues. In nucleotides, the CDR3 is TGTGCCAGCAGCTTAGGAGAGACCTACGAGCAGTACTTC. Encoded protein: CASSLGETYEQYF. Complete variable domain (other parts from reference TRBV11-2 and TRBJ2-7): EAGVAQSPRYKIIEKRQSVAFWCNPISGHATLYWYQQILGQGPKLLIQFQNNGVVDDSQLPKDRFSAERLKGVDSTLKIQPAKLEDSAVYLCASSLGETYEQYFGPGTRLTVT.

V usage is TRBV5-6 and J usage is TRBJ1-1, with 7 bases matching TRBD1. The V segment lost 5 bases and the J segment 1 base; nucleotides outside the gene matches: 5. This CDR3 region has 14 residues. Germline V gene sequence: CDR1 SGHDT, CDR2 YYEEEE. This CDR3 reads CASRSRGPNTEAFF. The CDR3 nucleotides are TGTGCCAGCAGATCTAGGGGGCCGAACACTGAAGCTTTCTTT.

V usage is TRBV7-9 and J usage is TRBJ2-5; no clear D. CDR1 and CDR2 (germline): SEHNR, FQNEAQ (reference sequence). The CDR3 sequence is 13 residues long. V was cut by 5 bases and J by 1 base, with 8 bases left in between. The CDR3 here is CASSPGSQETQYF. DNA for the CDR3: TGTGCCAGCAGCCCAGGATCCCAAGAGACCCAGTACTTC.

This clonotype has just one count. The V call is TRBV20-1, the J call TRBJ2-3; D is unclear. The CDR3 spans 13 residues. Trimming removed 5 bases at V and 3 bases at J, with 12 bases between. Germline lookup yields CDR1 DFQATT and CDR2 SNEGSKA (reference sequence). This CDR3 reads CSAGPQSTDTQYF. Here the CDR3 DNA reads TGCAGTGCTGGCCCACAGAGTACAGATACGCAGTATTTT.

This chain links TRBV11-2 with TRBJ2-2; D is undetermined. The CDR3 contains 15 residues. V shed 6 bases and J shed 4 bases, with 15 bases lying between them. The germline gives CDR1 SGHAT, CDR2 FQNNGV. The CDR3 DNA sequence: TGTGCCAGCAGTCTAAGGGATCCGGGCACCGGGGAGCTGTTTTTT. Amino acid sequence: CASSLRDPGTGELFF.

This clonotype was counted between two and nine times. The chain is built from TRBV7-9 and TRBJ1-3; 8 positions agree with TRBD1. The CDR3 sequence is 14 residues long. J gave up 5 bases and V 4 bases, and 4 bases lay outside the gene matches. The germline V gene has CDR1 SEHNR and CDR2 FQNEAQ (reference sequence). CDR3 region: CASSSTGERNTIYF. The CDR3 DNA sequence: TGTGCCAGCAGCTCGACAGGGGAGAGAAACACCATATATTTT.